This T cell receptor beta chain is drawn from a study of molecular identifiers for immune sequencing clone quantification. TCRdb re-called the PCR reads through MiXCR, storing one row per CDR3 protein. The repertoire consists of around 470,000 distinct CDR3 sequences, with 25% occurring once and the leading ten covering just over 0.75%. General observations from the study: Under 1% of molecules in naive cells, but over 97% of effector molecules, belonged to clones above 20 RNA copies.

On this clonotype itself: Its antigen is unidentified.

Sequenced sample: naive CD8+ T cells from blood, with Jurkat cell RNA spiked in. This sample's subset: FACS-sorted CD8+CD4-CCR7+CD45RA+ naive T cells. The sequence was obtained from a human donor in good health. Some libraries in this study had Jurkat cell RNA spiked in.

The CDR3 loop is CATSRDGSGAYGYTF. In DNA, the CDR3 is TGTGCCACCAGCAGAGATGGGTCGGGGGCTTATGGCTACACCTTC. The gene calls are TRBV15 and TRBJ1-2; D is possibly TRBD1 (6 bases). This CDR3 spans 15 amino acids. V was pared by 0 bases and J by 5 bases, with 13 bases between. Germline V gene lookup returns CDR1 LNHNV and CDR2 YYDKDF (reference sequence).